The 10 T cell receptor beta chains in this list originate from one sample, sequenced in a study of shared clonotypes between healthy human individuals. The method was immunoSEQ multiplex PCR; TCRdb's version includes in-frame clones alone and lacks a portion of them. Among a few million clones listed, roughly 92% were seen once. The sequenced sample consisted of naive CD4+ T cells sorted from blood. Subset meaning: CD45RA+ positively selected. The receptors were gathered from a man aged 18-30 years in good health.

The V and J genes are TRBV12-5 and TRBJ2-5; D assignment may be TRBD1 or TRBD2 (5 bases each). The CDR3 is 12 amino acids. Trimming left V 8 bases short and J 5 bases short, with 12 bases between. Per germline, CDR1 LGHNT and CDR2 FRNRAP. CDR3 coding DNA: TGTGCTAGTAGGGGTGGGAGCGAGACCCAGTACTTC. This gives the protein CASRGGSETQYF.

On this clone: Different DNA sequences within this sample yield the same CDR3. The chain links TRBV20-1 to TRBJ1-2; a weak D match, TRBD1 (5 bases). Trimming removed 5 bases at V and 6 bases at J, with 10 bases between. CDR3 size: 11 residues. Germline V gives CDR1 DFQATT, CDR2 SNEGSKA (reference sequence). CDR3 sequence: CSARGGDGYTF. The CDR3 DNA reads TGCAGTGCTCGAGGAGGGGATGGCTACACCTTC.

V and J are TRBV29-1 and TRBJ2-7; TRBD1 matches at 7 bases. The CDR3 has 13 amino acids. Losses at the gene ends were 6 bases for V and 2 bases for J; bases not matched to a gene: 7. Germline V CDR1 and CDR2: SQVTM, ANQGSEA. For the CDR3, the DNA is TGCAGCGTCAGGGGGTGGACCGCCTACGAGCAGTACTTC. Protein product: CSVRGWTAYEQYF.

The CDR3 here is CASSYRTANVLTF. The DNA for the CDR3 is TGTGCCAGTAGTTATCGAACAGCCAACGTCCTGACTTTC. The V call is TRBV19, the J call TRBJ2-6; D is undetermined. The CDR3 length is 13 residues. Germline V CDR1 and CDR2: LNHDA, SQIVND (reference sequence). Trimming shortened V by 5 bases and J by 7 bases, and 9 bases separated the two germline ends.

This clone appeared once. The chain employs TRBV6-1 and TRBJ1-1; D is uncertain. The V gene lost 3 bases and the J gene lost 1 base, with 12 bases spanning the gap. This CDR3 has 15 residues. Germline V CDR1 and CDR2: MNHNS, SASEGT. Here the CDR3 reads CASSDLGTANTEAFF. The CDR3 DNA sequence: TGTGCCAGCAGTGATCTCGGTACGGCGAACACTGAAGCTTTCTTT.

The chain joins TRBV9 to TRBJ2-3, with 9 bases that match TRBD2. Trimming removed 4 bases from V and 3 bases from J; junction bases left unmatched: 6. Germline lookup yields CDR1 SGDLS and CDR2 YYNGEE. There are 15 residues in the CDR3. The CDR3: CASSLIAGATDTQYF. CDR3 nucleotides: TGTGCCAGCAGCCTCATAGCGGGAGCTACAGATACGCAGTATTTT.

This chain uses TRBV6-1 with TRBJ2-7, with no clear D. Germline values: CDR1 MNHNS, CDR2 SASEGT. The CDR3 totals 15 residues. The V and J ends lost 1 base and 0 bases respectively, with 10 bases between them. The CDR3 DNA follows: TGTGCCAGCAGTGAAGGCCCAGCCGCCTCCTACGAGCAGTACTTC. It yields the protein CASSEGPAASYEQYF.

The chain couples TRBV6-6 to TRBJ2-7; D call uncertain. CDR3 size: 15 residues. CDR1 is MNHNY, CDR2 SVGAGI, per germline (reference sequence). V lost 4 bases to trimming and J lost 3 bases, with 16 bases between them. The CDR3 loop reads CASSSIASNSYEQYF. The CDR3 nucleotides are TGTGCCAGCAGTTCGATCGCGTCTAATAGCTACGAGCAGTACTTC.

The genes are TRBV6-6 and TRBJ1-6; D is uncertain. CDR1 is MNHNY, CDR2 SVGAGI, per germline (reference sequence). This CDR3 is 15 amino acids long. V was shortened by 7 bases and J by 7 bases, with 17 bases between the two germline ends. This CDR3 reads CASIRPELENSPLHF. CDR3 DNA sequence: TGTGCCAGCATAAGACCTGAACTGGAGAATTCACCCCTCCACTTT.

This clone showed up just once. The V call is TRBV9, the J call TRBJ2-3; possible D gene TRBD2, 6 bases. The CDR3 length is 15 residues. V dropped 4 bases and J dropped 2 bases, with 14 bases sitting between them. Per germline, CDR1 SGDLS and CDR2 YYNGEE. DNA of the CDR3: TGTGCCAGCAGCCCTCGGGACTGGGACACAGATACGCAGTATTTT. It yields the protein CASSPRDWDTDTQYF. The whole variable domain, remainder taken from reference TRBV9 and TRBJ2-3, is DSGVTQTPKHLITATGQRVTLRCSPRSGDLSVYWYQQSLDQGLQFLIQYYNGEERAKGNILERFSAQQFPDLHSELNLSSLELGDSALYFCASSPRDWDTDTQYFGPGTRLTVL.